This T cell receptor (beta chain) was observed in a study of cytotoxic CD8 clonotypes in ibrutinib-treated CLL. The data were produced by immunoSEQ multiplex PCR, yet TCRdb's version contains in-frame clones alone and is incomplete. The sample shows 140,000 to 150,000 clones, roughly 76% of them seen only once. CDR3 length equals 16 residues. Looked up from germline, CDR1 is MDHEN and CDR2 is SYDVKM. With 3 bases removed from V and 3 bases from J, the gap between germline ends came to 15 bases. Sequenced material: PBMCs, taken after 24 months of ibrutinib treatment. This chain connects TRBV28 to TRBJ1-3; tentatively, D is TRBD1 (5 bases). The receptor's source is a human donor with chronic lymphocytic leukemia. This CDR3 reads CASSFGGKGFGNTIYF. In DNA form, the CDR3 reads TGTGCCAGCAGTTTTGGTGGGAAGGGGTTTGGAAACACCATATATTTT.